Listed below are T cell receptor beta chains from one sample, sequenced in a study of shared clonotypes between healthy human individuals. The assay was immunoSEQ multiplex PCR, and TCRdb's table has in-frame clones only and misses some. The table lists a few million clones, approximately 92% of them singletons, with around 0.14% in the top ten. Sequenced input: naive CD4+ T cells sorted from blood. The receptor set was obtained from a man aged 18 to 29 in good health. Both conserved end residues are trimmed from each CDR3. The order of the fields is V gene, J gene, CDR3 protein.

TRBV7-5	TRBJ2-7	ARSFFHPQQGCLSGGPSYEQY
TRBV10-3	TRBJ1-4	AISEYGQLRGNEKLF
TRBV2	TRBJ1-2	ASSEERQSGYT
TRBV19	TRBJ2-7	ASSIRGVTGVNSYEQY
TRBV18	TRBJ1-2	ASSQLGDTSYT
TRBV28	TRBJ2-7	ASEELAGTYEQY
TRBV6-5	TRBJ1-5	ASTGGSNQPQH
TRBV27	TRBJ1-1	ASSINMRNTEAF
TRBV5-1	TRBJ2-2	ASTLTGSAGELF
TRBV6-5	TRBJ2-3	ASREASGGRDTQY
TRBV19	TRBJ1-2	ASSQTGANYGYT
TRBV7-2	TRBJ2-3	ASSSRGSLADTQY
TRBV15	TRBJ1-3	ATSRDVSWGGVSGNTIY
TRBV11-2	TRBJ2-7	ASSPGIYEQY
TRBV30	TRBJ1-4	AWSFPPGPNEKLF
TRBV7-9	TRBJ1-5	ASSLANQPQH
TRBV7-9	TRBJ1-4	ASSTRQKLEEKLF
TRBV5-6	TRBJ1-2	ASSSLDTYGYT
TRBV7-8	TRBJ2-7	ASSPGGIVEQY
TRBV4-2	TRBJ2-2	ASSQDQGASGGSTGELF
TRBV11-2	TRBJ2-2	ASSLGRTLAGELF
TRBV10-3	TRBJ2-3	AISEKWAHTDTQY